Below are 32 T cell receptor beta chains sequenced from a single sample in a study of beta chain features in type 1 diabetes. Sequencing targeted expressed TCRB transcripts, as all isolated RNA had been reverse transcribed. The protocol was immunoSEQ multiplex PCR, while the TCRdb copy is restricted to in-frame clones and leaves out a portion. This table holds hundreds of thousands of clones, around 15% found once. Study-level findings and limits: Moderate but significant shortening of TCRB CDR3s was recorded in all four CD4+ subsets from Type 1 diabetes patients.

Their antigens are not known. Sample: naive CD4+ T cells from blood. Every receptor here comes from a young man with type 1 diabetes.

The V call is TRBV12-2, the J call TRBJ2-5; the listed D gene, TRBD2, was not tested against the DNA. TRBV12-2 is described as a pseudogene. CDR3 length: 12 amino acids. The CDR3 sequence: CASRSPKKTQYF. CDR3 sequence (DNA): TGTGCAAGTCGCTCCCCTAAGAAAACCCAGTACTTC.

The gene calls are TRBV28 and TRBJ2-7, with a possible D match to TRBD2 (5 bases). The CDR3 spans 12 residues. Germline V lookup: CDR1 MDHEN, CDR2 SYDVKM. Trimming stripped 3 bases from V and 4 bases from J, with 7 bases between. The CDR3 region is CASSFGEYEQYF. CDR3 sequence (DNA): TGTGCCAGCAGTTTCGGGGAGTACGAGCAGTACTTC.

This clone was observed a few times. The chain has TRBV12-5 and TRBJ1-1; D not certain. CDR1 and CDR2 (germline): LGHNT, FRNRAP. The CDR3 spans 11 residues. V was cut by 5 bases and J by 2 bases, with 3 bases left in between. CDR3 residues: CASGQNTEAFF. In nucleotides, the CDR3 is TGTGCTAGTGGTCAAAACACTGAAGCTTTCTTT. The complete variable domain, with remaining parts taken from reference TRBV12-5 and TRBJ1-1, reads DARVTQTPRHKVTEMGQEVTMRCQPILGHNTVFWYRQTMMQGLELLAYFRNRAPLDDSGMPKDRFSAEMPDATLATLKIQPSEPRDSAVYFCASGQNTEAFFGQGTRLTVV.

V and J are TRBV7-9 and TRBJ2-2; 8 positions match TRBD1. Germline assignment: CDR1 SEHNR and CDR2 FQNEAQ (reference sequence). The CDR3 covers 18 residues. J lost 1 base, V lost 6 bases, and 13 bases had no gene match. The CDR3 DNA follows: TGTGCCAGCAGTCGTATAACCTTGGGACAGGAGAACACCGGGGAGCTGTTTTTT. This sequence encodes CASSRITLGQENTGELFF.

The J gene is TRBJ2-3, the V gene TRBV5-4; 7 bases align to TRBD2. Trimming at V came to 9 bases and at J to 0 bases, leaving 13 bases not matched to a gene. Germline V gene lookup returns CDR1 SGHNT and CDR2 YYREEE (reference sequence). The CDR3 spans 16 residues. In DNA, the CDR3 is TGTGCCACGGATACTGGCGGGAGTAGGAGCACAGATACGCAGTATTTT. As protein: CATDTGGSRSTDTQYF.

This clone has a handful of counts. The chain couples TRBV25-1 to TRBJ1-2; TRBD1 agrees at 11 bases. V lost 3 bases to trimming and J lost 8 bases; unmatched junction nucleotides: 5. In germline, CDR1 is MGHDK, CDR2 SYGVNS. The CDR3 covers 14 residues. The chain's CDR3 is CASSDGQGADGYTF. The CDR3 DNA is TGTGCCAGCAGTGATGGACAGGGGGCGGACGGCTACACCTTC.

This clone was recorded a few times. The V call is TRBV5-4, the J call TRBJ2-7; D is uncertain. CDR1 is SGHNT and CDR2 is YYREEE in the germline V gene (reference sequence). The CDR3 length is 12 residues. The V end lost 2 bases, the J end lost 0 bases, and 3 bases lay between the germline ends. Here the CDR3 reads CASSFNSYEQYF. CDR3 bases: TGTGCCAGCAGCTTCAACTCCTACGAGCAGTACTTC.

This clone appeared a few times. This rearrangement joins TRBV10-3 to TRBJ2-7; 9 positions match TRBD2. With V trimmed by 6 bases and J by 5 bases, 11 bases remained unmatched. Germline CDR1 ENHRY, CDR2 SYGVKD. CDR3 length equals 15 residues. CDR3 DNA: TGTGCCATCAGGGCGACTAGCGGAGAGGGGAACGAGCAGTACTTC. It yields the protein CAIRATSGEGNEQYF.

The V call is TRBV6-6, the J call TRBJ2-7, with 7 bases aligning to TRBD1. The V and J ends lost 5 bases and 1 base, in that order; junction bases with no gene match: 5. Germline loops: CDR1 MNHNY, CDR2 SVGAGI (reference sequence). The CDR3 is made up of 14 amino acids. As DNA, the CDR3 is TGTGCCAGCAGTGTAAGACAGGGTTCCTACGAGCAGTACTTC. This translates into CASSVRQGSYEQYF.

The V gene is TRBV7-2, the J gene TRBJ1-1, with unresolved D. V lost 1 base to trimming and J lost 0 bases, with 6 bases between them. The CDR3 runs to 14 residues. In germline, CDR1 is SGHTA, CDR2 FQGNSA. In nucleotides, the CDR3 is TGTGCCAGCAGCTTAGTACGACTGAACACTGAAGCTTTCTTT. This gives the protein CASSLVRLNTEAFF.

This clone was observed a handful of times. The V gene is TRBV2, the J gene TRBJ2-2, with D perhaps being TRBD1 or TRBD2 (6 bases each). Germline V gene data show CDR1 as SNHLY and CDR2 as FYNNEI. V shed 7 bases and J shed 3 bases, with 12 bases lying between them. The CDR3 is 14 residues long. The CDR3 is CASIKGGYTGELFF. CDR3 bases: TGTGCCAGCATTAAAGGGGGGTACACCGGGGAGCTGTTTTTT.

In this sample, this clone turned up a few times. The chain employs TRBV9 and TRBJ2-1; the D is unclear. V was trimmed by 0 bases and J by 5 bases, leaving 18 bases between them. This CDR3 region has 17 residues. In germline, CDR1 is SGDLS, CDR2 YYNGEE. The CDR3: CASSVEARHRQHNEQFF. As DNA, the CDR3 is TGTGCCAGCAGCGTAGAGGCCAGGCACCGCCAACACAATGAGCAGTTCTTC.

Only a few counts were recorded for this clone. The chain joins TRBV30 to TRBJ1-4; tentative D call: TRBD1 (5 bases). This CDR3 has 17 amino acids. The V end lost 2 bases, the J end lost 1 base, and 17 bases lay between the germline ends. Germline CDR1 is GTSNPN and CDR2 is SVGIG (reference sequence). This chain's CDR3 is CAWSKSRVGGTNEKLFF. In DNA form, the CDR3 reads TGTGCCTGGAGTAAGAGTAGAGTGGGGGGAACTAATGAAAAACTGTTTTTT.

Comments on this clone: Other DNA sequences in the sample encode the same CDR3. The chain employs TRBV9 and TRBJ1-3; D unresolved. Germline CDR1 and CDR2: SGDLS and YYNGEE. The CDR3 length is 15 residues. Trimming took off 0 bases at V and 0 bases at J, with 7 bases between the two ends. In DNA form, the CDR3 reads TGTGCCAGCAGCGTAGGTGCCAACTCTGGAAACACCATATATTTT. Its translation: CASSVGANSGNTIYF.

This clone was detected a few times. The chain joins TRBV7-9 to TRBJ2-1; 9 nucleotides align to TRBD1. The V segment lost 5 bases and the J segment 8 bases; nucleotides outside the gene matches: 7. CDR1 and CDR2 (germline): SEHNR, FQNEAQ (reference sequence). CDR3 length: 14 amino acids. In DNA, the CDR3 is TGTGCCAGCAGCCGCTCGGGACAGGGCCATGAGCAGTTCTTC. Protein sequence: CASSRSGQGHEQFF.

The V gene is TRBV19, the J gene TRBJ2-5; 7 bases match TRBD2. The V gene's germline CDR1 is LNHDA and CDR2 SQIVND (reference sequence). V was clipped by 9 bases and J by 11 bases; unmatched bases: 15. This CDR3 spans 13 amino acids. CDR3: CASYRDYEGGQYF. In DNA, the CDR3 is TGTGCCAGCTACCGGGACTACGAAGGTGGGCAGTACTTC.

The J gene is TRBJ1-2, the V gene TRBV5-1; D is perhaps TRBD1 (5 bases). The CDR3 is made up of 14 amino acids. CDR1 and CDR2 (germline): SGHRS, YFSETQ. V was pared by 0 bases and J by 0 bases, with 6 bases between. The CDR3 DNA reads as TGCGCCAGCAGCTTGGAGACAGCTAACTATGGCTACACCTTC. This gives the protein CASSLETANYGYTF. Together with reference TRBV5-1 and TRBJ1-2, the CDR3 gives the full variable domain: KAGVTQTPRYLIKTRGQQVTLSCSPISGHRSVSWYQQTPGQGLQFLFEYFSETQRNKGNFPGRFSGRQFSNSRSEMNVSTLELGDSALYLCASSLETANYGYTFGSGTRLTVV.

This clone was seen a single time. The genes are TRBV5-1 and TRBJ2-3; possibly TRBD1 for D (6 bases). V was clipped by 6 bases and J by 4 bases, with 18 bases between them. The germline gives CDR1 SGHRS, CDR2 YFSETQ. The CDR3 loop spans 15 amino acids. CDR3 coding DNA: TGCGCCAGCACCCCCGTCGGCAGGGGAGCAGATACGCAGTATTTT. Its translation is CASTPVGRGADTQYF.

In its sample, this clone was seen a few times. The chain has TRBV28 and TRBJ1-2; weak D call: TRBD1 (5 bases). Germline V lookup: CDR1 MDHEN, CDR2 SYDVKM. Trimming shortened V by 10 bases and J by 4 bases, and 25 bases separated the two germline ends. The CDR3 has 16 amino acids. The CDR3 DNA is TGTGCCACAACAGGTCCTTTACTCTTGGGTGGCTATGGCTACACCTTC. Encoded protein: CATTGPLLLGGYGYTF.

This clone was detected a few times. This chain joins TRBV7-9 and TRBJ1-4; TRBD1 is a possible D gene (6 bases). The CDR3 sequence is 11 residues long. CDR1 is SEHNR, CDR2 FQNEAQ, per germline (reference sequence). Trimming left V 3 bases short and J 16 bases short, with 12 bases between. CDR3 nucleotides: TGTGCCAGCAGCTTCGCAGGGGAACGGTTTTTT. Translated: CASSFAGERFF.

This chain connects TRBV30 to TRBJ1-1, with TRBD1 matching over 10 bases. Losses at the gene ends were 0 bases for V and 11 bases for J; bases not matched to a gene: 18. The length of the CDR3 is 17 residues. CDR1 is GTSNPN and CDR2 is SVGIG in the germline V gene (reference sequence). The CDR3 here is CAWSVRPGQGIPRGAFF. In DNA form, the CDR3 reads TGTGCCTGGAGTGTACGCCCGGGACAGGGGATCCCCAGGGGGGCTTTCTTT.

This clone was found a few times. The rearrangement links TRBV5-8 to TRBJ1-5; D is unresolved. V dropped 4 bases and J dropped 9 bases, with 8 bases sitting between them. Germline V gene lookup returns CDR1 SGHTS and CDR2 YDEGEE. The length of the CDR3 is 11 residues. CDR3 region: CASSPVGPQHF. Here the CDR3 DNA reads TGTGCCAGCAGCCCGGTGGGGCCCCAGCATTTT. The variable domain in full, with the rest retrieved from reference TRBV5-8 and TRBJ1-5, is EAGVTQSPTHLIKTRGQQATLRCSPISGHTSVYWYQQALGLGLQFLLWYDEGEERNRGNFPPRFSGRQFPNYSSELNVNALELEDSALYLCASSPVGPQHFGDGTRLSIL.

This clone was counted between two and nine times. V usage is TRBV10-3 and J usage is TRBJ2-2; possibly TRBD1 for D (6 bases). The CDR3 length is 13 residues. Trimming shortened V by 7 bases and J by 4 bases, and 10 bases separated the two germline ends. Germline-derived CDR1 and CDR2 are ENHRY and SYGVKD. DNA for the CDR3: TGTGCCATCACACAGGGTACCACCGGGGAGCTGTTTTTT. Its protein product is CAITQGTTGELFF.

The chain links TRBV5-1 to TRBJ1-1, with D unresolved. Trimming removed 0 bases from V and 3 bases from J, with 9 bases in between. This CDR3 has 14 amino acids. CDR1 is SGHRS and CDR2 is YFSETQ in the germline V gene. CDR3 amino acids: CASSLAGRDTEAFF. CDR3 nucleotide sequence: TGCGCCAGCAGCTTGGCCGGGAGGGACACTGAAGCTTTCTTT.

The table lists this clone with a few counts. The chain employs TRBV2 and TRBJ1-4; D might be TRBD1 (5 bases). The germline V and J ends were trimmed by 7 bases and 0 bases, with 9 bases remaining between them. The CDR3 extends over 14 amino acids. Germline loops: CDR1 SNHLY, CDR2 FYNNEI. The CDR3 sequence: CASKGASTNEKLFF. In DNA form, the CDR3 reads TGTGCCAGCAAAGGGGCCTCAACTAATGAAAAACTGTTTTTT.

The sample holds a few counts of this clone. V and J are TRBV13 and TRBJ2-7; D is undetermined. The germline CDR1 and CDR2 sequences are PRHDT and FYEKMQ (reference sequence). V dropped 5 bases and J dropped 3 bases, with 11 bases sitting between them. The CDR3 consists of 13 residues. CDR3 in amino acids: CASSIFQSYEQYF. CDR3 in DNA: TGTGCCAGCAGCATCTTCCAGAGCTACGAGCAGTACTTC. The whole variable domain, filled in from reference TRBV13 and TRBJ2-7, reads AAGVIQSPRHLIKEKRETATLKCYPIPRHDTVYWYQQGPGQDPQFLISFYEKMQSDKGSIPDRFSAQQFSDYHSELNMSSLELGDSALYFCASSIFQSYEQYFGPGTRLTVT.

This chain uses TRBV6-1 with TRBJ2-2; 9 nucleotides line up with TRBD1. J gave up 6 bases and V 4 bases, and 12 bases lay outside the gene matches. CDR3 size: 17 residues. From germline, CDR1 is MNHNS and CDR2 SASEGT. The CDR3 loop is CASSARDRESRSGELFF. The DNA for the CDR3 is TGTGCCAGCAGTGCCCGGGACAGGGAGTCGAGGTCCGGGGAGCTGTTTTTT.

Only a few counts were recorded for this clone. V and J are TRBV9 and TRBJ2-5, with D unclear. CDR3 size: 15 residues. CDR1 and CDR2 (germline): SGDLS, YYNGEE. V shed 0 bases and J shed 1 base, with 10 bases lying between them. The CDR3 DNA reads as TGTGCCAGCAGCGTAGGACTGACGACCCAAGAGACCCAGTACTTC. This sequence encodes CASSVGLTTQETQYF.

V gene TRBV5-1 combines with J gene TRBJ2-7, with 7 nucleotides matching TRBD2. CDR1 SGHRS and CDR2 YFSETQ come from the germline V gene. V shed 4 bases, J shed 2 bases, and the junction held 12 bases outside the gene matches. This CDR3 has 16 amino acids. The CDR3 here is CASSPHVRGDPYEQYF. The DNA for the CDR3 is TGCGCCAGCAGCCCCCACGTACGGGGGGACCCCTACGAGCAGTACTTC.

This clone was detected a few times. The gene calls are TRBV18 and TRBJ2-5, with no clear D. Germline V gives CDR1 KGHSH, CDR2 LQKENI. V lost 3 bases and J 1 base, leaving 12 bases between the germline ends. The CDR3 extends over 15 amino acids. The CDR3 here is CASSPNPGSQETQYF. CDR3 nucleotides: TGTGCCAGCTCACCGAACCCGGGCAGCCAAGAGACCCAGTACTTC.

The rearrangement joins TRBV7-9 to TRBJ2-2, with D hard to call. Trimming cost V 7 bases and J 8 bases, with 17 bases left between them. CDR3 length: 14 amino acids. The germline V gene encodes CDR1 SEHNR and CDR2 FQNEAQ (reference sequence). The CDR3 sequence is CASIMAGRRGELFF. The CDR3, as DNA: TGTGCCAGCATCATGGCCGGGCGGAGAGGGGAGCTGTTTTTT.

This clone was recorded a few times. The chain employs TRBV6-6 and TRBJ2-5, with D unresolved. Germline assignment: CDR1 MNHNY and CDR2 SVGAGI (reference sequence). Trimming stripped 4 bases from V and 4 bases from J, with 4 bases between. The CDR3 has 11 residues. Written as DNA, the CDR3 is TGTGCCAGCAGTTTTCCAGAGACCCAGTACTTC. This encodes CASSFPETQYF.